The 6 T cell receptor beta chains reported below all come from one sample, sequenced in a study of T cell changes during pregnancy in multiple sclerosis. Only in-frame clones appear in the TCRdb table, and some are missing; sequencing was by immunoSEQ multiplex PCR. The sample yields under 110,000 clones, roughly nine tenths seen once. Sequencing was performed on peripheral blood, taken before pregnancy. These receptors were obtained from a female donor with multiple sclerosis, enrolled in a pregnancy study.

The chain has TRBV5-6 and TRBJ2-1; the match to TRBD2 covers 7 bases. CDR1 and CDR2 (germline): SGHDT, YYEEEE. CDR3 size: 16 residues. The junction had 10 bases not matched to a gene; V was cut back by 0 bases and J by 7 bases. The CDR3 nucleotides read TGTGCCAGCAGCTTGGGGGGCGGGAGCGAGAGGAATGAGCAGTTCTTC. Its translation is CASSLGGGSERNEQFF.

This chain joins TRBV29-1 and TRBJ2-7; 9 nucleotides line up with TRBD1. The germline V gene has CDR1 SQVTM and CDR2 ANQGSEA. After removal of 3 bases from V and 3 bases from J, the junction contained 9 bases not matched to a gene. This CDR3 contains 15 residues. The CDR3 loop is CSVEGSGQGNYEQYF. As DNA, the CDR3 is TGCAGCGTTGAGGGGTCAGGACAGGGGAACTACGAGCAGTACTTC.

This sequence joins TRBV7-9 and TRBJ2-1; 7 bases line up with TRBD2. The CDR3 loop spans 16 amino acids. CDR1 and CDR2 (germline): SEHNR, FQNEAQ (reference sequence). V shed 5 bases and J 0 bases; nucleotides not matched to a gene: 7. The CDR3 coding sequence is TGTGCCAGCAGCCTGAGACCGGGAGGCTCCTACAATGAGCAGTTCTTC. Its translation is CASSLRPGGSYNEQFF.

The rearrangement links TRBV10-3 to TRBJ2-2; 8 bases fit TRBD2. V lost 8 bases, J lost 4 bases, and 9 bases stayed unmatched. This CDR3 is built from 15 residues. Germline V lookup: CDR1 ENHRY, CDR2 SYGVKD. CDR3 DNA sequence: TGTGCCATCGGGCCTGGACTAGCTAGCACCGGGGAGCTGTTTTTT. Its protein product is CAIGPGLASTGELFF.

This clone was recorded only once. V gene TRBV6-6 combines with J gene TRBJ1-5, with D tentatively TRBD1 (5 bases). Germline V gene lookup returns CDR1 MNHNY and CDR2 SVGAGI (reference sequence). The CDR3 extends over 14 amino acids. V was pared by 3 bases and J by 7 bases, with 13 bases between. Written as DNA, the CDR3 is TGTGCCAGCAGTTATAGGCAGGGAGGGCAGCCCCAGCATTTT. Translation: CASSYRQGGQPQHF.

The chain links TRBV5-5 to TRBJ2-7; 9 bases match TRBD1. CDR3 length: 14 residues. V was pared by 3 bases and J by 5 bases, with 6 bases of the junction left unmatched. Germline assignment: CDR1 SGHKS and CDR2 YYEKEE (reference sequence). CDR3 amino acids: CASSSGTGNDEQYF. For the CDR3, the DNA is TGTGCCAGCAGCTCTGGGACAGGGAACGACGAGCAGTACTTC.